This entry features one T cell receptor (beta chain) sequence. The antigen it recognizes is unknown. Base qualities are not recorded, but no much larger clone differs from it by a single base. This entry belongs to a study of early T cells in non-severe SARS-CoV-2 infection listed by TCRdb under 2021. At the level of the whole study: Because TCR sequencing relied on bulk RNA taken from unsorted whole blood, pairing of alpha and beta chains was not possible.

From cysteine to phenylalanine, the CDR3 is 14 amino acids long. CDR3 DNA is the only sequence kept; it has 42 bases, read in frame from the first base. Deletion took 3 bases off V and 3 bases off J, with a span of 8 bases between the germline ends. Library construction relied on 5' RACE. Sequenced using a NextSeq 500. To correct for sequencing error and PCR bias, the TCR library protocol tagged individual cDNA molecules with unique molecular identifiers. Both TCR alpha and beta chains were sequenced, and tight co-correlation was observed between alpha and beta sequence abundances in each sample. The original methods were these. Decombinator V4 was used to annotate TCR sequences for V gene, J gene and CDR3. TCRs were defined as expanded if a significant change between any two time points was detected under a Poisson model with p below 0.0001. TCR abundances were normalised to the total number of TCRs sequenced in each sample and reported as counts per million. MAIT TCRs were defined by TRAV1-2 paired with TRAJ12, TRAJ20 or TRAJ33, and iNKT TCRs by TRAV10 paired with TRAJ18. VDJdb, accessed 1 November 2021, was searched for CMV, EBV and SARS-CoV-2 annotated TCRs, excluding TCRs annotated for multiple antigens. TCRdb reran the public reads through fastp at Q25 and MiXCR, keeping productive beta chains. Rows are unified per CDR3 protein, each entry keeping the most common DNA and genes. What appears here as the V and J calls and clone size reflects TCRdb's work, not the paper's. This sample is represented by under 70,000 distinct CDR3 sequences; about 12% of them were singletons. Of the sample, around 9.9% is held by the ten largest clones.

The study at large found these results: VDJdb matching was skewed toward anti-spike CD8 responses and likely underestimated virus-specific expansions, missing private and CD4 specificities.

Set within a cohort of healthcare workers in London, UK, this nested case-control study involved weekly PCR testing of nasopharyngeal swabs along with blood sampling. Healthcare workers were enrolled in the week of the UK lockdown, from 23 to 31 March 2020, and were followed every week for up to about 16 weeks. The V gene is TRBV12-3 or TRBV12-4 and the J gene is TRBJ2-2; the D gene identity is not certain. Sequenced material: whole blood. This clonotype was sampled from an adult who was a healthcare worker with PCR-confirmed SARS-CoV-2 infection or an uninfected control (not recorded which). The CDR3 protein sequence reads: CASSLGPDTGELFF. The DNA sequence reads TGTGCCAGCAGTTTGGGCCCCGACACCGGGGAGCTGTTTTTT.